A single sample is the source of the 21 T cell receptor beta chains below, sequenced in a study of CD8 T cells in Susac syndrome. The authors reverse transcribed 0.5 to 1 ug RNA with random hexamers. TCRdb redid the calling of the immunoSEQ multiplex PCR reads with MiXCR, one entry per CDR3 protein. Of fewer than 85,000 distinct CDR3 sequences detected, approximately 93% appear once; the ten largest clones hold about 0.47%. Sequenced: CD8+ T cells from PBMCs. These receptors were collected from a human donor with Susac syndrome.

The chain couples TRBV13 to TRBJ2-1; D perhaps matches TRBD1 (5 bases). The V end lost 3 bases, the J end lost 2 bases, and 11 bases lay between the germline ends. The CDR3 totals 15 residues. Germline-derived CDR1 and CDR2 are PRHDT and FYEKMQ (reference sequence). CDR3 residues: CASSFLHRTYNEQFF. CDR3 sequence (DNA): TGTGCCAGCAGCTTTTTGCACAGGACCTACAATGAGCAGTTCTTC.

The chain couples TRBV15 to TRBJ2-3, with no clear D. V lost 6 bases to trimming and J lost 1 base, with 11 bases between them. The V gene's germline CDR1 is LNHNV and CDR2 YYDKDF (reference sequence). The CDR3 totals 14 residues. The chain's CDR3 is CATRSSWGTDTQYF. CDR3 coding DNA: TGTGCCACCAGGAGCTCGTGGGGCACAGATACGCAGTATTTT.

The J gene is TRBJ2-7, the V gene TRBV19; unclear D gene. Trimming shortened V by 5 bases and J by 3 bases, and 11 bases separated the two germline ends. CDR3 length equals 13 residues. The germline V gene encodes CDR1 LNHDA and CDR2 SQIVND (reference sequence). The CDR3: CASSPDPSYEQYF. Written as DNA, the CDR3 is TGTGCCAGTAGTCCAGACCCCAGCTACGAGCAGTACTTC.

This clonotype occurred once. The chain employs TRBV27 and TRBJ2-7; TRBD2 might be the D (6 bases). The CDR3 length is 13 residues. Trimming took off 7 bases at V and 3 bases at J, with 13 bases between the two ends. Per the germline V gene, CDR1 is MNHEY and CDR2 is SMNVEV (reference sequence). CDR3 residues: CASTSGGGYEQYF. The CDR3 region has the DNA TGTGCCAGCACCTCCGGGGGAGGCTACGAGCAGTACTTC.

The CDR3 nucleotides read TGTGCCAGCAGCGTAGCGGAGCGGGGGGAAGAGACCCAGTACTTC. Residues: CASSVAERGEETQYF. The chain employs TRBV9 and TRBJ2-5, with TRBD2 identical over 9 bases. J gave up 3 bases and V 0 bases, and 3 bases lay outside the gene matches. The CDR3 runs to 15 residues. Germline lookup yields CDR1 SGDLS and CDR2 YYNGEE.

The count of this clonotype is one. The chain recombines TRBV9 with TRBJ2-7; no firm D call. This CDR3 contains 13 residues. The germline gives CDR1 SGDLS, CDR2 YYNGEE. Trimming took 0 bases from V and 2 from J, leaving 6 bases between them. The CDR3: CASSVGPTYEQYF. The CDR3 DNA sequence: TGTGCCAGCAGCGTAGGACCCACCTACGAGCAGTACTTC.

This clonotype was seen only a few times. V usage is TRBV5-6 and J usage is TRBJ2-7; TRBD2 matches 13 bases. The trim removed 7 bases at V and 2 bases at J, leaving 0 bases unmatched. This CDR3 contains 13 residues. Germline V gene sequence: CDR1 SGHDT, CDR2 YYEEEE. CDR3 in DNA: TGTGCCAGCGGACTAGCGGGGGCCTACGAGCAGTACTTC. Translated: CASGLAGAYEQYF.

This chain connects TRBV27 to TRBJ1-6; 11 bases line up with TRBD1. Germline lookup yields CDR1 MNHEY and CDR2 SMNVEV (reference sequence). J gave up 9 bases and V 8 bases, and 3 bases lay outside the gene matches. The CDR3 runs 13 residues. The CDR3 reads CASRDRGSSPLHF. For the CDR3, the DNA is TGTGCCAGCCGGGACAGGGGGAGTTCACCCCTCCACTTT.

V and J are TRBV9 and TRBJ2-1; TRBD2 matches 7 bases. The germline V gene encodes CDR1 SGDLS and CDR2 YYNGEE. J lost 7 bases, V lost 0 bases, and 10 bases had no gene match. CDR3 length: 16 amino acids. CDR3 nucleotides: TGTGCCAGCAGCGTAGAAGCCAGCGGGGTTGGGAATGAGCAGTTCTTC. The encoded protein is CASSVEASGVGNEQFF. Full variable domain (missing parts from reference TRBV9 and TRBJ2-1): DSGVTQTPKHLITATGQRVTLRCSPRSGDLSVYWYQQSLDQGLQFLIQYYNGEERAKGNILERFSAQQFPDLHSELNLSSLELGDSALYFCASSVEASGVGNEQFFGPGTRLTVL.

V and J are TRBV20-1 and TRBJ2-1; D may be TRBD1 (5 bases). The ends were cut back, 1 base at V and 6 bases at J, with 10 bases in the middle. The CDR3 consists of 13 residues. Germline V lookup: CDR1 DFQATT, CDR2 SNEGSKA (reference sequence). CDR3 in DNA: TGCAGTGCTAGAGGACAGCTCTCCAATGAGCAGTTCTTC. Protein sequence: CSARGQLSNEQFF.

The chain has TRBV6-1 and TRBJ1-6; D uncertain. Germline CDR1 reads MNHNS; CDR2 reads SASEGT. V dropped 4 bases and J dropped 7 bases, with 23 bases sitting between them. This CDR3 is built from 18 residues. The CDR3 here is CASSATRPPGPRNSPLHF. DNA for the CDR3: TGTGCCAGCAGTGCCACGAGGCCCCCTGGTCCTCGGAATTCACCCCTCCACTTT.

The chain uses TRBV9 and TRBJ2-3; 11 bases map to TRBD2. Germline values: CDR1 SGDLS, CDR2 YYNGEE. Trimming at V came to 6 bases and at J to 4 bases, leaving 10 bases not matched to a gene. This CDR3 spans 16 amino acids. CDR3 in DNA: TGTGCCAGCACCGTTTATAGCGGGGGGGCCTCAGATACGCAGTATTTT. It codes for CASTVYSGGASDTQYF.

This clonotype was counted a single time. The gene calls are TRBV28 and TRBJ1-5; TRBD1 agrees at 10 bases. Germline V gene sequence: CDR1 MDHEN, CDR2 SYDVKM. This CDR3 spans 13 amino acids. The junction had 3 bases not matched to a gene; V was cut back by 8 bases and J by 5 bases. In DNA form, the CDR3 reads TGTGCCAGCTTCGGACAGGGGGATCAGCCCCAGCATTTT. Residues: CASFGQGDQPQHF. Full variable domain (outside the CDR3, taken from reference TRBV28 and TRBJ1-5): DVKVTQSSRYLVKRTGEKVFLECVQDMDHENMFWYRQDPGLGLRLIYFSYDVKMKEKGDIPEGYSVSREKKERFSLILESASTNQTSMYLCASFGQGDQPQHFGDGTRLSIL.

V gene TRBV7-8 combines with J gene TRBJ2-1, with TRBD1 matching 9 bases. V shed 6 bases and J 2 bases; nucleotides not matched to a gene: 8. CDR1 is SGHVS, CDR2 FQNEAQ, per germline. CDR3 length: 16 amino acids. The CDR3 bases are TGTGCCAGCAGTCGTAACCGGGACAGGGCCTACAATGAGCAGTTCTTC. Its protein is CASSRNRDRAYNEQFF.

The rearrangement uses TRBV2 and TRBJ1-2; D ambiguous. The CDR3 covers 11 residues. Per germline, CDR1 SNHLY and CDR2 FYNNEI. Trimming removed 6 bases from V and 8 bases from J, with 10 bases in between. CDR3 residues: CASSQAEGYTF. The CDR3 DNA follows: TGTGCCAGCAGCCAGGCGGAGGGCTACACCTTC.

This sequence joins TRBV10-3 and TRBJ2-7, with D possibly matching TRBD1 (6 bases). V lost 0 bases to trimming and J lost 2 bases, with 17 bases between them. The CDR3 sequence is 17 residues long. CDR1 and CDR2 from the germline V gene are ENHRY and SYGVKD. The CDR3 bases are TGTGCCATCAGTGAGTCCGGGACAAGAAGTGGCACCTACGAGCAGTACTTC. It codes for CAISESGTRSGTYEQYF.

J is TRBJ2-3 and V is TRBV20-1; TRBD2 aligns across 11 bases. Germline V gene lookup returns CDR1 DFQATT and CDR2 SNEGSKA (reference sequence). The length of the CDR3 is 14 residues. V lost 6 bases, J lost 6 bases, and 8 bases stayed unmatched. The DNA for the CDR3 is TGCAGTGCCGATATAGCGGGGGGGACCGATACGCAGTATTTT. Its protein is CSADIAGGTDTQYF.

This chain connects TRBV27 to TRBJ2-1; D is ambiguous. Germline lookup yields CDR1 MNHEY and CDR2 SMNVEV (reference sequence). V lost 4 bases, J lost 7 bases, and 17 bases lay in between. The CDR3 covers 15 residues. The CDR3 sequence: CASSSPSPPVNEQFF. CDR3 coding DNA: TGTGCCAGCAGTTCCCCGAGCCCCCCCGTAAATGAGCAGTTCTTC.

The chain couples TRBV6-5 to TRBJ2-7, with 7 bases that match TRBD2. V dropped 2 bases and J dropped 6; count of bases not matched to a gene: 1. The CDR3 is 12 residues long. Germline CDR1 is MNHEY and CDR2 is SVGAGI. CDR3 sequence reads: CASSYGRGEQYF. CDR3 DNA sequence: TGTGCCAGCAGTTACGGGAGGGGCGAGCAGTACTTC.

This clonotype is a singleton in its sample. CDR3 protein: CASSQASSGNTIYF. DNA for the CDR3: TGTGCCAGCAGCCAAGCCTCCTCTGGAAACACCATATATTTT. The genes are TRBV3-1 and TRBJ1-3; D gene uncertain. The ends were cut back, 1 base at V and 0 bases at J, with 4 bases in the middle. This CDR3 region has 14 residues. Germline CDR1 is LGHDT and CDR2 is YNNKEL (reference sequence).

In its sample, this clonotype is medium-sized. V is TRBV27 and J is TRBJ2-7; D unresolved. Germline lookup yields CDR1 MNHEY and CDR2 SMNVEV (reference sequence). V was shortened by 5 bases and J by 3 bases, with 14 bases between the two germline ends. The CDR3 totals 14 residues. This CDR3 reads CASSLGPGNYEQYF. CDR3 coding DNA: TGTGCCAGCAGTCTAGGTCCGGGTAACTACGAGCAGTACTTC.